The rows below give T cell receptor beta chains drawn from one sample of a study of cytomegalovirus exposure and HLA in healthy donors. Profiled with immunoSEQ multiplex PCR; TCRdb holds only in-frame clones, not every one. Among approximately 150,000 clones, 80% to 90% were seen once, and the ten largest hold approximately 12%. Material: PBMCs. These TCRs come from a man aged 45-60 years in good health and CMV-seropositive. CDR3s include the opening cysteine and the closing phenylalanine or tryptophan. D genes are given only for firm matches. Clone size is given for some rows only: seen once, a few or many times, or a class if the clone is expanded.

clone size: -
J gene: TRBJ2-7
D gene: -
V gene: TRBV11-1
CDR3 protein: CASSLGGSGAYEQYF
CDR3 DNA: TGTGCCAGCAGCTTAGGAGGGTCGGGGGCCTACGAGCAGTACTTC

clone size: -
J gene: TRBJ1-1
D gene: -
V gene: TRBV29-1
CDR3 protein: CSVGWGGNEAFF
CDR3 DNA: TGCAGCGTTGGTTGGGGGGGAAATGAAGCTTTCTTT

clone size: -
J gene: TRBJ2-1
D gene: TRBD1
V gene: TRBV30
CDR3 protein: CAWSAQQGVDEQFF
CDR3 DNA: TGTGCCTGGAGTGCCCAGCAGGGGGTAGATGAGCAGTTCTTC

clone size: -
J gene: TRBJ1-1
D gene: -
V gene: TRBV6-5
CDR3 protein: CASSWGLETEAFF
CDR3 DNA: TGTGCCAGCAGTTGGGGCCTGGAGACTGAAGCTTTCTTT

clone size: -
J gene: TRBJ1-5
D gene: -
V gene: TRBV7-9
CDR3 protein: CSSSLADSLYSNQPQHF
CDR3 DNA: TGTTCCAGCAGCTTAGCGGACAGCCTTTATAGCAATCAGCCCCAGCATTTT

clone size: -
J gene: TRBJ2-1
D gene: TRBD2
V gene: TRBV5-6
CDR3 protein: CASKLAGGGEQFF
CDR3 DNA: TGTGCCAGCAAACTAGCGGGAGGCGGAGAGCAGTTCTTC

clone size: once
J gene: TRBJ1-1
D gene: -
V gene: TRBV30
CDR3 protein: CAWSPRGAGMATEAFF
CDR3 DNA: TGTGCCTGGAGTCCCCGGGGGGCAGGGATGGCCACTGAAGCTTTCTTT

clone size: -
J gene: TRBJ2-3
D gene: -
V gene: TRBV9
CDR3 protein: CASSLGQPRDTQYF
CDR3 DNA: TGTGCCAGCAGCCTTGGACAACCCCGGGATACGCAGTATTTT

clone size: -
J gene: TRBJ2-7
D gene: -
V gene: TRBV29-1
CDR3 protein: CSVEDEGELEYF
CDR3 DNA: TGCAGCGTTGAAGACGAGGGGGAACTGGAGTACTTC

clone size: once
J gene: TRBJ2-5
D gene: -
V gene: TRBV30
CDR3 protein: CAWSLEGRETQYF
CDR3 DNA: TGTGCCTGGTCTTTGGAGGGCAGAGAGACCCAGTACTTC

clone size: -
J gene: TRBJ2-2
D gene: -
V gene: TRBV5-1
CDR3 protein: CASSEQGTNTGELFF
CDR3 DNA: TGCGCCAGCAGTGAACAGGGTACGAACACCGGGGAGCTGTTTTTT

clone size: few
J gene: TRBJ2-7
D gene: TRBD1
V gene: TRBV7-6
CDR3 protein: CASSPPGGTGRYEQYF
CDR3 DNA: TGTGCCAGCAGCCCCCCCGGCGGGACAGGGAGGTACGAGCAGTACTTC

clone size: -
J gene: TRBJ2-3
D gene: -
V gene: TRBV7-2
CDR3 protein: CASTRQEYTDTQYF
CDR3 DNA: TGTGCCAGCACTAGACAGGAATACACAGATACGCAGTATTTT

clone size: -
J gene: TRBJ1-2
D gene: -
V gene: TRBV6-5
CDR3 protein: CASSLTLLQGTGYTF
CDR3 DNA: TGTGCCAGCAGCCTGACTCTATTACAGGGAACTGGCTACACCTTC

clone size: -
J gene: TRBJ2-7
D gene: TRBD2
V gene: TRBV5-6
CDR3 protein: CASSLAAGEREQYF
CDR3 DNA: TGTGCCAGCAGCTTGGCGGCGGGAGAGCGCGAGCAGTACTTC

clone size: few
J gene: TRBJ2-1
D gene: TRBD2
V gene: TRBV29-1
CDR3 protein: CSVQGLAGTDEQFF
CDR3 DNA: TGCAGCGTGCAGGGACTAGCAGGTACCGATGAGCAGTTCTTC